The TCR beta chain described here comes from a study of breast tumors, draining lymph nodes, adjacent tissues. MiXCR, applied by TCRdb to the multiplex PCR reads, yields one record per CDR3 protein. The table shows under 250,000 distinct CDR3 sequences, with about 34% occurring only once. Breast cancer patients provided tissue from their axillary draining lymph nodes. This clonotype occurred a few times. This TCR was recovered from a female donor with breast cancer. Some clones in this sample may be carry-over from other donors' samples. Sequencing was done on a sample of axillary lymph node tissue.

The CDR3 here is CASSLLVAGGISGELFF. The CDR3 DNA reads TGTGCCAGCAGTTTATTGGTAGCGGGAGGGATAAGCGGGGAGCTGTTTTTT. The chain is built from TRBV28 and TRBJ2-2; 11 nucleotides line up with TRBD2. Germline V gene data show CDR1 as MDHEN and CDR2 as SYDVKM. CDR3 length: 17 residues. Unmatched junction bases numbered 8, after V lost 1 base and J lost 7 bases.